This TCR beta chain derives from a study of T cell responses to AZD1222 COVID-19 vaccine (dated by TCRdb to about 2021). Some background on the complete study: TCR sequencing covered more than 230 trial participants: nearly 210 given two doses of AZD1222 and approximately 26 given two doses of MenACWY control vaccine. Trial participants were enrolled by age into subgroups of 18-55, 56-69 and 70-plus years, and around 140, 26 and 57 TCR-sequenced participants, respectively, were included in these subgroups. On the study overall, not on this receptor specifically: Participants were mostly white British and included more females than males, and it was suggested by the authors that clonal diversity may have been underestimated. In the small 56-69-year group, the increase in depth fell short of significance, most likely because of low power. After two AZD1222 doses, spike-specific TCR breadth and depth were significantly higher than at day 0 and than in MenACWY recipients. Only a handful of AZD1222 recipients were SARS-CoV-2 seropositive at baseline, limiting conclusions about previously exposed vaccinees. CD4 TCRs associated with the vaccine covered the entire spike protein, and the dominant responses were in regions 160-218 and 743-854. No day 14 peak-response samples were available, so repertoires were characterized only after the peak T cell response. Reportedly, close to half of the unique spike-specific TCRs recognized epitopes lying outside the regions that are mutated in the B.1.351 and B.1.1.7 variants.

CDR1 and CDR2, per the germline V gene, are SGHAT and FQNNGV. Including the terminal cysteine and phenylalanine, the CDR3 comprises 11 residues. Only the CDR3 part of the read is kept: 33 bases, read in frame from the first base. Remarks on this clone: The clone's antigen remains unknown. Mismatch with germline at one junction end may stem from a read error.

According to the study, the label for this sample's time point signals: about 28 days (+/-7) after the second vaccine dose. AZD1222 recipients with second doses at about 4 weeks or about 12 weeks were pooled, because spike-specific TCR depth and breadth did not differ between schedules. Vaccinee samples came from UK trials COV001 and COV002, including a single-blind randomized controlled phase 2/3 trial of AZD1222 (ChAdOx1 nCoV-19) in healthy adults. Trial participant PBMC samples were collected at day 0 and day 28 after the second dose for TCRbeta chain sequencing. The CDR3 regions of human TCRbeta chains were subjected to immunosequencing. Concerning the study's data processing: TCRs in the repertoires were matched against a reference library of SARS-CoV-2-specific TCRs that had been generated with the MIRA antigen-specificity platform. Breadth was defined as the fraction of unique TCRs that were SARS-CoV-2-associated. Depth was defined as the fraction of total T cells that were SARS-CoV-2-associated. Using the MIRA data, each spike-specific TCR was assigned both to the spike region to which the TCR was reactive and to a CD4 or CD8 class. Log10-transformed breadth and depth values were compared by one-way ANOVA with Sidak's multiple comparisons tests. As stored in TCRdb, this immuneACCESS dataset retains in-frame rearrangements with V and J assigned. A fraction of the clones does not appear; measured against another copy, unresolved V genes explain less than half of the discrepancy, and the remainder lacks a known reason. V, J and clone size are taken as reported in that table, and D and trimming were inferred from the DNA itself. Within this sample are 160,000 or so clones, with roughly nine tenths of them counted one time only. The top ten clones comprise less than 1.3% of the sample.

The input for sequencing was peripheral blood, taken 28 days after the second AZD1222 dose. The receptor's source is an adult who received the AZD1222 COVID-19 vaccine. The rearrangement joined TRBV11-2 to TRBJ2-1; the D gene is perhaps TRBD2, from 5 matching bases. DNA sequence: TGTGCCAGCAGCTTAATGGGAGCCAAAGTCTTC. Translated, it gives CASSLMGAKVF.